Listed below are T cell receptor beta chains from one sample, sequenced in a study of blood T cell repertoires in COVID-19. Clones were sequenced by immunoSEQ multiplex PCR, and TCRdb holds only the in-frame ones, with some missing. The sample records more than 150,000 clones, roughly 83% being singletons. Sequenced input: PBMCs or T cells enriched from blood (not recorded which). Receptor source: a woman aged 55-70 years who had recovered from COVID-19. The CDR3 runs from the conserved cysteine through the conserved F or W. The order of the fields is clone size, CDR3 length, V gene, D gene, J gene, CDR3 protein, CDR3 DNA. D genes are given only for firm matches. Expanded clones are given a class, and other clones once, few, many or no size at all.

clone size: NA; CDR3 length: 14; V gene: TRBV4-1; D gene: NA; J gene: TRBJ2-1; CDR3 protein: CASSQGDGGNEQFF; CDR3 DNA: TGCGCCAGCAGCCAAGGCGACGGGGGAAATGAGCAGTTCTTC
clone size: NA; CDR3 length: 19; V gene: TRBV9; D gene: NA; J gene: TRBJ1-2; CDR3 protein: CASSVDLGNTGGDLSGYTF; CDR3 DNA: TGTGCCAGCAGCGTAGATCTGGGTAATACGGGGGGTGATCTGTCTGGCTACACCTTC
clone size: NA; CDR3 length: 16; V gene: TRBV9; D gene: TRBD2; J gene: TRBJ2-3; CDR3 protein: CASSSLSGGLTDTQYF; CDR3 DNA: TGTGCCAGCAGCTCCCTTAGCGGGGGCCTGACAGATACGCAGTATTTT
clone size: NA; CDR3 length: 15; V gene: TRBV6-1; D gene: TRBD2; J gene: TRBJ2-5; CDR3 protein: CASSESWLAGETQYF; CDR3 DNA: TGTGCCAGCAGTGAAAGCTGGCTAGCGGGGGAGACCCAGTACTTC
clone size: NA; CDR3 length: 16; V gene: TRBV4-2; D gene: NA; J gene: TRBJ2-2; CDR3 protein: CASSQLPDSGTGELFF; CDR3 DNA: TGTGCCAGCAGCCAGCTCCCAGACTCGGGCACCGGGGAGCTGTTTTTT
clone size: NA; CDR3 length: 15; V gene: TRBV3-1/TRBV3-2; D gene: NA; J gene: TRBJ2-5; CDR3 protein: CASSLGGGGQETQYF; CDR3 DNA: TGTGCCAGCAGCTTGGGGGGAGGGGGCCAAGAGACCCAGTACTTC
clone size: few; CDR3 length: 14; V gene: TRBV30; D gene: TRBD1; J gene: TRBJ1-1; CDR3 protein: CAWGQGVGNTEAFF; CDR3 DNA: TGTGCCTGGGGACAGGGGGTGGGAAACACTGAAGCTTTCTTT
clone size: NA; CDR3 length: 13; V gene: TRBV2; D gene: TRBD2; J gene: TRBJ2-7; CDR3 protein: CASRSGTSGEQYF; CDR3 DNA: TGTGCCAGCAGATCCGGGACTAGCGGCGAGCAGTACTTC
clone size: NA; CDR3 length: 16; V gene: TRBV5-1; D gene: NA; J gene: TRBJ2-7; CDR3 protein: CASSPGARTTYYEQYF; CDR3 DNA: TGCGCCAGCAGCCCTGGAGCTAGGACTACCTACTACGAGCAGTACTTC
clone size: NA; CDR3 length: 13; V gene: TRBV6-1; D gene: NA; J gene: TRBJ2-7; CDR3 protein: CASSEQDSYEQYF; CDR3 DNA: TGTGCCAGCAGTGAGCAGGACTCCTACGAGCAGTACTTC
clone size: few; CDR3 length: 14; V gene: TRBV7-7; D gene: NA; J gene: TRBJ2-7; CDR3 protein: CASSPRDGGYEQYF; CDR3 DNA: TGTGCCAGCAGCCCCCGGGACGGGGGCTACGAGCAGTACTTC
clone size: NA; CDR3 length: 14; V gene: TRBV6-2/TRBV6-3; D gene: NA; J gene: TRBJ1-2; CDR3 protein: CASSYSTPGVGYTF; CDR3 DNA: TGTGCCAGCAGTTACTCGACACCAGGCGTCGGCTACACCTTC
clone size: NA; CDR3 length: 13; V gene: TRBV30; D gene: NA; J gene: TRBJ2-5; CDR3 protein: CARTGAGQETQYF; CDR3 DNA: TGTGCCCGTACTGGGGCAGGCCAAGAGACCCAGTACTTC
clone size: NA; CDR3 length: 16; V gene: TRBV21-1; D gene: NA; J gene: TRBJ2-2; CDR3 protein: CASSKARGAYTGELFF; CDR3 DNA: TGTGCCAGCAGCAAAGCGCGCGGGGCATACACCGGGGAGCTGTTTTTT
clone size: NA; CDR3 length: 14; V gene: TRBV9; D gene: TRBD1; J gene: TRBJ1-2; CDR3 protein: CASSETGGQYGYTF; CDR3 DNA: TGTGCCAGCAGCGAAACAGGGGGCCAATATGGCTACACCTTC
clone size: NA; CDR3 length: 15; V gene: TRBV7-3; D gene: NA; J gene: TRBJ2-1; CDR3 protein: CASSLRPSSYNEQFF; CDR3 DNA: TGTGCCAGCAGCTTACGTCCTAGCTCCTACAATGAGCAGTTCTTC
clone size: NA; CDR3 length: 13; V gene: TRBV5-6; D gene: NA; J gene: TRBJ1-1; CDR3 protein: CASSFGQPTEAFF; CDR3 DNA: TGTGCCAGCAGCTTCGGACAGCCCACTGAAGCTTTCTTT
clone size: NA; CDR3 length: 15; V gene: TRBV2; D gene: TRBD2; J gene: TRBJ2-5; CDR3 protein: CASSRLAGGGETQYF; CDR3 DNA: TGTGCCAGCAGCCGACTAGCGGGAGGAGGGGAGACCCAGTACTTC
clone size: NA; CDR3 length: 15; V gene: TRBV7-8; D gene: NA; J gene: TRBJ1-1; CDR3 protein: CASSPAEQGLPEAFF; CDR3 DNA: TGTGCCAGCAGCCCGGCGGAGCAGGGGCTTCCTGAAGCTTTCTTT
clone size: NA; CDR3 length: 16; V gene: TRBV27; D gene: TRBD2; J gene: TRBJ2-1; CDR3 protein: CASSRTSGGSWGEQFF; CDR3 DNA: TGTGCCAGCTCAAGAACTAGCGGGGGGTCCTGGGGTGAGCAGTTCTTC
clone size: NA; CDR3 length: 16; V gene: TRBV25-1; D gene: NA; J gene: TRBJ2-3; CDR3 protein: CASSPLGGRSQDTQYF; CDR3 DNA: TGTGCCAGCAGTCCCCTCGGGGGTAGATCACAAGATACGCAGTATTTT
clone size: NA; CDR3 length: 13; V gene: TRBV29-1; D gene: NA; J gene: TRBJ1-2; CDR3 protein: CSGSLGGHYGYTF; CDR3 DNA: TGCAGCGGAAGCCTGGGAGGTCACTATGGCTACACCTTC
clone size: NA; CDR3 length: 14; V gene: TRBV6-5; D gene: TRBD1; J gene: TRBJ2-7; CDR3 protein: CASRTGQGGRVQYF; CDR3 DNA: TGTGCCAGCAGGACGGGACAGGGGGGCAGGGTTCAGTACTTC
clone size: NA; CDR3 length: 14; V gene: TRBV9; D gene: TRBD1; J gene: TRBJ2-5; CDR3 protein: CASSVAPGGETQYF; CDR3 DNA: TGTGCCAGCAGCGTAGCCCCAGGGGGAGAGACCCAGTACTTC
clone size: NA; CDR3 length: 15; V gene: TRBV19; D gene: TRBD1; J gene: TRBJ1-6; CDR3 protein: CASSIGDRLNSPLHF; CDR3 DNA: TGTGCCAGTAGTATCGGGGACAGGCTCAATTCACCCCTCCACTTT
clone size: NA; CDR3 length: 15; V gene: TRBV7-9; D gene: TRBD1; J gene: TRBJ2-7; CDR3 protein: CASSLGQGANYEQYF; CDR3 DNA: TGTGCCAGCAGCCTGGGACAGGGTGCCAACTACGAGCAGTACTTC
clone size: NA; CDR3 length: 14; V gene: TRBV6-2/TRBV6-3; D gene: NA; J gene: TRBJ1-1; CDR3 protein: CASSYSHGQIEAFF; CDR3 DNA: TGTGCCAGCAGTTACTCACACGGACAGATTGAAGCTTTCTTT
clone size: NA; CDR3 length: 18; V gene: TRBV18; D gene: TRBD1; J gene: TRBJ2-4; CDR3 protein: CASSRGTGRAEAKNIQYF; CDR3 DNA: TGTGCCAGCTCACGAGGGACAGGGAGAGCTGAAGCCAAAAACATTCAGTACTTC
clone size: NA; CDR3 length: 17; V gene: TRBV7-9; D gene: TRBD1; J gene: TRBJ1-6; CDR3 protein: CASSSTEGTGSNSPLHF; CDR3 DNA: TGTGCCAGCAGCTCCACCGAAGGGACAGGGAGTAATTCACCCCTCCACTTT
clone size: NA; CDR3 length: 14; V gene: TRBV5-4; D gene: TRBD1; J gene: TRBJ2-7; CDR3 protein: CASSPRQGAYEQYF; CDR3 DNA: TGTGCCAGCAGCCCTAGACAGGGGGCCTACGAGCAGTACTTC
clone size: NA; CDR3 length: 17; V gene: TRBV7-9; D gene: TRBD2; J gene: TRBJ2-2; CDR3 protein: CASSLIGGATNTGELFF; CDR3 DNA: TGTGCCAGCAGCTTAATCGGGGGGGCAACGAACACCGGGGAGCTGTTTTTT
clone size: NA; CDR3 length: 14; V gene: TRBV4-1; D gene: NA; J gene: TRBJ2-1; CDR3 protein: CASSQEGDYNEQFF; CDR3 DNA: TGCGCCAGCAGCCAAGAAGGAGATTACAATGAGCAGTTCTTC
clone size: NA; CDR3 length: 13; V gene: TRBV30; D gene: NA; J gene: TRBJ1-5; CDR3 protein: CAWSLTSDQPQHF; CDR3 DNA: TGTGCCTGGAGTCTAACTTCTGATCAGCCCCAGCATTTT
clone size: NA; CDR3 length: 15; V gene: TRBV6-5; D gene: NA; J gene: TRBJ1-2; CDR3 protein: CASSPMGRGDYGYTF; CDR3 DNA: TGTGCCAGCAGCCCAATGGGCAGGGGTGACTATGGCTACACCTTC
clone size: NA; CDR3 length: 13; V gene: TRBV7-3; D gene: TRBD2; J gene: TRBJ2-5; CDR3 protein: CASGLAGGETQYF; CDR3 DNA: TGTGCCAGCGGACTAGCGGGGGGGGAGACCCAGTACTTC
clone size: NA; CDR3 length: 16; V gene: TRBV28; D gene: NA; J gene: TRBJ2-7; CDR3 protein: CASSSSGRDLSYEQYF; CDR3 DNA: TGTGCCAGCAGCTCCTCTGGGCGGGACCTCTCCTACGAGCAGTACTTC
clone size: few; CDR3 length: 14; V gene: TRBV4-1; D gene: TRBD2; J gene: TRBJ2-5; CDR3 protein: CASSHERGGAPQYF; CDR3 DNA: TGCGCCAGCAGCCACGAGCGGGGGGGCGCCCCCCAGTACTTC
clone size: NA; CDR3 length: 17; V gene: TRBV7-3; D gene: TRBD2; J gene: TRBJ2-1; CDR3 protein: CASSLTPFSGSSGEQFF; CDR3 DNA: TGTGCCAGCAGCTTAACCCCGTTTAGCGGGAGTAGTGGTGAGCAGTTCTTC
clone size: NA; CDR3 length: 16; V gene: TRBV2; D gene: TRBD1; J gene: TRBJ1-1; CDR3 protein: CASSLRQGGGNTEAFF; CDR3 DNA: TGTGCCAGCAGTTTAAGGCAGGGGGGCGGAAACACTGAAGCTTTCTTT
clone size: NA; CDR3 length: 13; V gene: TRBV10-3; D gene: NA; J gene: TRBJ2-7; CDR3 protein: CAISEEASYEQYF; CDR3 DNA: TGTGCCATCAGTGAGGAGGCGTCCTACGAGCAGTACTTC